Sequencing of this TCR beta chain was carried out in a study of CD8 T cells in Susac syndrome. Study-level points and caveats: An acknowledgment was made by the study that its TCR sequencing and HLA analysis involved relatively few individuals.

Germline V gene data show CDR1 as SGHTA and CDR2 as FQGNSA. Trimming stripped 1 base from V and 3 bases from J, with 7 bases between. The CDR3 covers 14 residues. Regarding this clonotype: Its antigen is unidentified.

TCR beta was sequenced from blood CD8+ and CD4+ T cells. Isolation of CD8+ and CD4+ T cells was performed negatively, whereas enrichment of TEMRA cells was done by FACS. RNA, at about 0.5 to 1 ug, was reverse transcribed with random hexamers. Across 54 Vbeta and 13 Jbeta, immunoSEQ multiplex PCR amplified TCR beta CDR3. TCRdb called the immunoSEQ multiplex PCR reads again in MiXCR, with one record for every CDR3 protein. The table records about 300,000 distinct CDR3 sequences, roughly 85% of them present only once. The chain uses TRBV7-2 and TRBJ1-3; D not resolved. The sample comprised CD8+ T cells from PBMCs. The sequence derives from a human donor with multiple sclerosis. CDR3 sequence (DNA): TGTGCCAGCAGCTTAGGTCTTTTTGGAAACACCATATATTTT. Translated: CASSLGLFGNTIYF.